Below, 18 T cell receptor beta chains from the same sample are listed, as sequenced in a study of shared clonotypes between healthy human individuals. This table comes from immunoSEQ multiplex PCR, and its TCRdb copy is limited to in-frame clones, with some not included. The repertoire consists of about 800,000 clones, with roughly 96% occurring once and the leading ten covering less than 0.25%. CD45RO negativity and positive selection for CCR7 defined naive CD8 cells, a population that excluded terminally differentiated effector memory CD45RA+ cells. Sequencing used naive CD8+ T cells sorted from blood. The receptors here all came from a man in his thirties or forties in good health.

This sequence joins TRBV11-2 and TRBJ2-7; D is ambiguous. CDR3 length: 13 amino acids. V was cut by 4 bases and J by 1 base, with 8 bases left in between. The V gene's germline CDR1 is SGHAT and CDR2 FQNNGV. The CDR3 loop is CASSSYSSYEQYF. The CDR3 nucleotides read TGTGCCAGCAGCTCGTACTCATCCTACGAGCAGTACTTC.

V is TRBV27 and J is TRBJ2-2; no definite D call. The germline gives CDR1 MNHEY, CDR2 SMNVEV (reference sequence). Trimming took off 3 bases at V and 4 bases at J, with 3 bases between the two ends. The length of the CDR3 is 12 residues. The CDR3 here is CASSFITGELFF. Written as DNA, the CDR3 is TGTGCCAGCAGTTTCATCACCGGGGAGCTGTTTTTT.

This clone appeared a single time. The V call is TRBV12-5, the J call TRBJ1-1, with D tentatively TRBD1 (5 bases). CDR3 length: 15 residues. V was clipped by 1 base and J by 3 bases, with 12 bases between them. The germline V gene encodes CDR1 LGHNT and CDR2 FRNRAP. In DNA, the CDR3 is TGTGCTAGTGGTTTGGACAGGTCGGGGCACACTGAAGCTTTCTTT. It translates to CASGLDRSGHTEAFF.

The chain employs TRBV7-3 and TRBJ2-1; 16 bases are shared with TRBD2. The CDR3 spans 18 residues. With 1 base clipped from V and 9 bases from J, the junction kept 9 bases outside the gene matches. Germline CDR1 is SGHTA and CDR2 is FQGTGA. CDR3 protein: CASSLMGLAGGGGFEQFF. The CDR3 nucleotides read TGTGCCAGCAGCTTAATGGGACTAGCGGGAGGGGGAGGTTTTGAGCAGTTCTTC.

The sample holds one count of this clone. The chain is built from TRBV5-1 and TRBJ2-7; either TRBD1 or TRBD2 may supply D (5 bases each). V was pared by 2 bases and J by 2 bases, with 11 bases between. This CDR3 spans 14 amino acids. The germline V gene has CDR1 SGHRS and CDR2 YFSETQ. CDR3 bases: TGCGCCAGCAGCTTACGGGACGGGACCTACGAGCAGTACTTC. It yields the protein CASSLRDGTYEQYF.

The chain is built from TRBV7-9 and TRBJ2-7; no clear D gene. Germline CDR1 SEHNR, CDR2 FQNEAQ (reference sequence). V was trimmed by 6 bases and J by 5 bases, leaving 5 bases between them. The CDR3 spans 10 residues. CDR3 nucleotides: TGTGCCAGCAGTACGGACGAGCAGTACTTC. It specifies CASSTDEQYF.

Of note for this clone: Other DNA sequences within the sample encode an identical CDR3. The chain is built from TRBV13 and TRBJ2-7; TRBD2 aligns across 12 bases. The CDR3 loop spans 15 amino acids. Germline loops: CDR1 PRHDT, CDR2 FYEKMQ (reference sequence). After removal of 4 bases from V and 0 bases from J, the junction contained 1 base not matched to a gene. CDR3 sequence reads: CASSSTSGSSYEQYF. CDR3 coding DNA: TGTGCCAGCAGCTCGACTAGCGGGAGCTCCTACGAGCAGTACTTC.

J is TRBJ2-7 and V is TRBV7-9; D gene unclear. CDR3 length: 13 amino acids. Trimming pared 3 bases from V and 0 bases from J, leaving 6 bases between. From germline, CDR1 is SEHNR and CDR2 FQNEAQ (reference sequence). CDR3 nucleotides: TGTGCCAGCAGCTTTCCCCACTCCTACGAGCAGTACTTC. Protein product: CASSFPHSYEQYF.

This clone was detected once. The V call is TRBV19, the J call TRBJ2-5; 7 bases line up with TRBD1. This CDR3 spans 16 amino acids. V trimming: 2 bases; J trimming: 3 bases; junction bases outside the gene matches: 9. Germline CDR1 reads LNHDA; CDR2 reads SQIVND (reference sequence). The CDR3 bases are TGTGCCAGTAGTATATCGGGCTGGGGACAGAAAGAGACCCAGTACTTC. Encoded protein: CASSISGWGQKETQYF.

This sequence joins TRBV4-3 and TRBJ2-1, with no clear D. This CDR3 comprises 13 residues. Germline assignment: CDR1 LGHNA and CDR2 YSLEER. The V end lost 1 base, the J end lost 4 bases, and 5 bases lay between the germline ends. The CDR3 region has the DNA TGCGCCAGCAGCCAAGGGAAGTACAATGAGCAGTTCTTC. Translated: CASSQGKYNEQFF.

The chain carries TRBV27 and TRBJ2-7; tentatively, D is TRBD1 (5 bases). V lost 3 bases, J lost 5 bases, and 14 bases lay in between. The CDR3 loop spans 14 amino acids. CDR1 and CDR2 from the germline V gene are MNHEY and SMNVEV (reference sequence). The DNA for the CDR3 is TGTGCCAGCAGTTTGGGGCGGTCGGGCGACGAGCAGTACTTC. The encoded protein is CASSLGRSGDEQYF.

This chain links TRBV7-9 with TRBJ1-1; perhaps TRBD1 as D (5 bases). The germline gives CDR1 SEHNR, CDR2 FQNEAQ (reference sequence). There are 13 residues in the CDR3. Trimming cost V 7 bases and J 4 bases, with 13 bases left between them. CDR3 protein: CASIRYQGTEAFF. DNA for the CDR3: TGTGCCAGCATCCGGTACCAGGGCACTGAAGCTTTCTTT.

The chain employs TRBV11-3 and TRBJ2-1; D may be TRBD2 (5 bases). This CDR3 has 14 amino acids. V shed 5 bases and J shed 0 bases, with 8 bases lying between them. Germline CDR1 SGHNT, CDR2 YENEEA. CDR3 loop: CASSRRGSYNEQFF. CDR3 sequence (DNA): TGTGCCAGCAGCCGTCGGGGCTCCTACAATGAGCAGTTCTTC.

V and J are TRBV5-5 and TRBJ2-1; 9 bases map to TRBD1. Germline V gene sequence: CDR1 SGHKS, CDR2 YYEKEE (reference sequence). The CDR3 length is 14 residues. V lost 7 bases and J lost 7; bases outside the gene matches: 9. CDR3 sequence reads: CASWTTGTGNEQFF. Written as DNA, the CDR3 is TGTGCCAGCTGGACGACCGGGACAGGGAATGAGCAGTTCTTC.

The rearrangement uses TRBV18 and TRBJ1-1; no reliable D call. Germline V CDR1 and CDR2: KGHSH, LQKENI. This CDR3 contains 15 residues. Trimming removed 2 bases at V and 0 bases at J, with 10 bases between. The CDR3 here is CASSPGSAMNTEAFF. For the CDR3, the DNA is TGTGCCAGCTCACCAGGGTCAGCCATGAACACTGAAGCTTTCTTT.

V is TRBV7-8 and J is TRBJ1-4; D not certain. This CDR3 spans 17 amino acids. Trimming took off 5 bases at V and 1 base at J, with 17 bases between the two ends. The germline gives CDR1 SGHVS, CDR2 FQNEAQ. The CDR3 coding sequence is TGTGCCAGCAGCCTGAACCCACCGGGCCTAACTAATGAAAAACTGTTTTTT. This sequence encodes CASSLNPPGLTNEKLFF.

The chain joins TRBV7-9 to TRBJ1-1; D is unclear. Germline CDR1 reads SEHNR; CDR2 reads FQNEAQ (reference sequence). The CDR3 runs to 18 residues. Trimming pared 0 bases from V and 0 bases from J, leaving 17 bases between. Written as DNA, the CDR3 is TGTGCCAGCAGCTTAGCCCCTATCAGGTTATCGATGAACACTGAAGCTTTCTTT. This sequence encodes CASSLAPIRLSMNTEAFF.

J is TRBJ1-1 and V is TRBV11-3, with D uncertain. This CDR3 contains 16 residues. Trimming pared 5 bases from V and 1 base from J, leaving 17 bases between. Germline V CDR1 and CDR2: SGHNT, YENEEA. Here the CDR3 DNA reads TGTGCCAGCAGCGTAGGGTCTGGGCTCCAGAACACTGAAGCTTTCTTT. It translates to CASSVGSGLQNTEAFF.